This TCR beta chain appears in the sequencing data of a study of PD-1 blockade in classical Hodgkin lymphoma. Noted time point: cycle 4 day 1 (C4D1), after around six weeks of nivolumab. The patients all showed relapse after autologous stem cell transplantation, while their brentuximab vedotin exposure varied. The V end lost 1 base, the J end lost 6 bases, and 12 bases lay between the germline ends. Germline V gives CDR1 MNHEY, CDR2 SMNVEV (reference sequence). The CDR3 extends over 14 amino acids. The method was immunoSEQ multiplex PCR; TCRdb's version includes in-frame clones alone and lacks a portion of them. Of approximately 24,000 clones listed, 81% are singletons. This clone was seen once. The antigen is undetermined. Study-level points and caveats: The baseline diversity of complete responders showed similarity to that of newly diagnosed patients. CD4+ TCR diversity, unlike CD8+, rose significantly by C4D1. At baseline, newly diagnosed patients reportedly showed less TCR diversity than healthy donors.

The receptor was derived from a human donor with classical Hodgkin lymphoma. V gene TRBV27 combines with J gene TRBJ2-5; tentative D call: TRBD2 (5 bases). The source material was peripheral blood mononuclear cells (PBMCs), sampled before the fourth cycle of nivolumab. CDR3 protein: CASSLYVTGKTQYF. CDR3 sequence (DNA): TGTGCCAGCAGTTTATATGTCACGGGAAAGACCCAGTACTTC.